Shown below are 11 T cell receptor beta chains from a single sample sequenced in a study of T cell responses to AZD1222 COVID-19 vaccine. Libraries were prepared by immunoSEQ multiplex PCR; TCRdb keeps only in-frame clonotypes and omits some of them. The sample has approximately 190,000 clones; roughly 88% are singletons. The sequencing used peripheral blood, collected on day 0 of AZD1222 vaccination. These receptor sequences come from an adult in good health.

The V call is TRBV28, the J call TRBJ2-1, with TRBD2 matching over 12 bases. The ends lost 9 bases at V and 8 bases at J; junction bases unmatched: 8. In germline, CDR1 is MDHEN, CDR2 SYDVKM. There are 14 residues in the CDR3. The DNA of the CDR3 is TGTGCCAGTGGAAGACTAGCGGGAGAGCATGAGCAGTTCTTC. This sequence encodes CASGRLAGEHEQFF. Complete variable domain (other parts from reference TRBV28 and TRBJ2-1): DVKVTQSSRYLVKRTGEKVFLECVQDMDHENMFWYRQDPGLGLRLIYFSYDVKMKEKGDIPEGYSVSREKKERFSLILESASTNQTSMYLCASGRLAGEHEQFFGPGTRLTVL.

The genes are TRBV14 and TRBJ2-7; 10 nucleotides agree with TRBD2. V gave up 4 bases and J gave up 6 bases; unmatched junction bases: 6. Germline V gives CDR1 SGHDN, CDR2 FVKESK. This CDR3 has 14 residues. CDR3: CASSRGGLAVEQYF. The CDR3 nucleotides read TGTGCCAGCAGCCGGGGAGGACTAGCGGTCGAGCAGTACTTC.

J is TRBJ2-5 and V is TRBV6-6, with 7 nucleotides matching TRBD1. The ends lost 6 bases at V and 4 bases at J; junction bases unmatched: 11. Germline V lookup: CDR1 MNHNY, CDR2 SVGAGI (reference sequence). There are 15 residues in the CDR3. In DNA form, the CDR3 reads TGTGCCAGCAGGCCACACGACAGGGACCTAGAGACCCAGTACTTC. Translated, it gives CASRPHDRDLETQYF.

The chain carries TRBV28 and TRBJ2-5; 10 bases align to TRBD2. Germline CDR1 reads MDHEN; CDR2 reads SYDVKM. Unmatched junction bases numbered 5, after V lost 3 bases and J lost 4 bases. The CDR3 is made up of 15 amino acids. For the CDR3, the DNA is TGTGCCAGCAGTTTTAGCGGGAGGCTACGAGAGACCCAGTACTTC. Encoded protein: CASSFSGRLRETQYF.

The V call is TRBV5-4, the J call TRBJ2-2, with D unresolved. This CDR3 is built from 14 residues. Per the germline V gene, CDR1 is SGHNT and CDR2 is YYREEE (reference sequence). Deletions cut 9 bases from V and 1 base from J, with 13 bases between. The CDR3 spells CAIGDTLNTGELFF. For the CDR3, the DNA is TGTGCCATCGGCGACACTCTGAACACCGGGGAGCTGTTTTTT.

The chain uses TRBV18 and TRBJ1-4; D gene unclear. Germline V gives CDR1 KGHSH, CDR2 LQKENI. The CDR3 is made up of 15 amino acids. V lost 1 base and J lost 0, with 6 bases in between. CDR3 region: CASSPQIATNEKLFF. The DNA of the CDR3 is TGTGCCAGCTCACCACAGATAGCAACTAATGAAAAACTGTTTTTT.

The V gene is TRBV5-1, the J gene TRBJ2-3, with TRBD1 matching over 10 bases. Germline V gives CDR1 SGHRS, CDR2 YFSETQ. Germline trimming cut 1 base from V and 6 bases from J; bases unmatched to any gene: 5. The CDR3 sequence is 15 residues long. The CDR3 protein is CASSLTTGGEDTQYF. DNA for the CDR3: TGCGCCAGCAGCTTGACGACAGGGGGCGAGGATACGCAGTATTTT.

V and J are TRBV16 and TRBJ1-2, with D uncertain. Trimming cost V 4 bases and J 2 bases, with 20 bases left between them. The germline gives CDR1 KGHSY, CDR2 FQNENV. The CDR3 spans 17 residues. Written as DNA, the CDR3 is TGTGCCAGCAGCCGCCCCGGGGAGGGAACGAACAACTATGGCTACACCTTC. It is translated as CASSRPGEGTNNYGYTF.

This clone has just one count. This chain links TRBV5-1 with TRBJ2-2; D is perhaps TRBD1 (6 bases). Between the trimmed V and J ends, which lost 0 bases and 4 bases, there was a span of 10 bases. There are 15 residues in the CDR3. The germline V gene has CDR1 SGHRS and CDR2 YFSETQ. The CDR3 region has the DNA TGCGCCAGCAGCTTGGCCCCAGGGGCCACCGGGGAGCTGTTTTTT. It is translated as CASSLAPGATGELFF.

This clone has a single count. This chain connects TRBV15 to TRBJ1-5; no definite D call. With 0 bases removed from V and 0 bases from J, the gap between germline ends came to 6 bases. The CDR3 sequence is 15 residues long. CDR1 LNHNV and CDR2 YYDKDF come from the germline V gene (reference sequence). CDR3: CATSRDIRSNQPQHF. In nucleotides, the CDR3 is TGTGCCACCAGCAGAGATATCCGTAGCAATCAGCCCCAGCATTTT. Full variable domain (remainder filled in from reference TRBV15 and TRBJ1-5): DAMVIQNPRYQVTQFGKPVTLSCSQTLNHNVMYWYQQKSSQAPKLLFHYYDKDFNNEADTPDNFQSRRPNTSFCFLDIRSPGLGDTAMYLCATSRDIRSNQPQHFGDGTRLSIL.

The V call is TRBV3-1 (or the pseudogene TRBV3-2), the J call TRBJ2-7, with 10 positions matching TRBD1. CDR1 is LGHDT and CDR2 is YNNKEL in the germline V gene (reference sequence). The CDR3 covers 17 residues. Unmatched junction bases numbered 9, after V lost 0 bases and J lost 4 bases. The DNA of the CDR3 is TGTGCCAGCAGCCAAGATCCTCCCGGGACAGGGGCTTACGAGCAGTACTTC. This encodes CASSQDPPGTGAYEQYF.